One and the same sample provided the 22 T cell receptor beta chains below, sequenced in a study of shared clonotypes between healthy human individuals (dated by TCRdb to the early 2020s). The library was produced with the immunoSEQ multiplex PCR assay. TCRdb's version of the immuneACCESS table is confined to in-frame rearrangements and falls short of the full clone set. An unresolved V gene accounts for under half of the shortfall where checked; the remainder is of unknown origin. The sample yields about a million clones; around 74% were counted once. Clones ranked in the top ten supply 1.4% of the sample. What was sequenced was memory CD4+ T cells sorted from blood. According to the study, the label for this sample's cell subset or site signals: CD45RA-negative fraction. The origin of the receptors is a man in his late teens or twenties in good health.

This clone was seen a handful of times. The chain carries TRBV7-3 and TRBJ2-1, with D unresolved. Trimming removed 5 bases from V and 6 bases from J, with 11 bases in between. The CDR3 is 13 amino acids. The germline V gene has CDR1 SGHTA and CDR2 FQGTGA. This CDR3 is CASSTGVSNEQFF. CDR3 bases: TGTGCCAGCAGCACTGGAGTTAGCAATGAGCAGTTCTTC.

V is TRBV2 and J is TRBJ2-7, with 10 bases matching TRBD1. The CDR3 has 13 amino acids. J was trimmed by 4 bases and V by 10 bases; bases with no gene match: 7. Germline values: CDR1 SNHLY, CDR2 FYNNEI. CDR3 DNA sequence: TGTGCCAAAGGACAGGGGGAAGGGTACGAGCAGTACTTC. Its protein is CAKGQGEGYEQYF.

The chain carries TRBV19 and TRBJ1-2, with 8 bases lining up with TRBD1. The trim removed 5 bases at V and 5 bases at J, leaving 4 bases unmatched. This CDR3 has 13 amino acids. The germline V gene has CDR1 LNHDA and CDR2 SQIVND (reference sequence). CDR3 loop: CASSDRGAYGYTF. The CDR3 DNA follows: TGTGCCAGTAGTGACAGGGGTGCGTATGGCTACACCTTC.

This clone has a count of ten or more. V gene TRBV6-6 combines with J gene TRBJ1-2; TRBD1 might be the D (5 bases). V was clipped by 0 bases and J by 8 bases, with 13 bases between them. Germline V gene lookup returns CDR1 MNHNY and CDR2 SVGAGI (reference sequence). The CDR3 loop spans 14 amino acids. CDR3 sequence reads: CASSYSIGARGYTF. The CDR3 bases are TGTGCCAGCAGTTACTCGATAGGGGCAAGGGGCTACACCTTC.

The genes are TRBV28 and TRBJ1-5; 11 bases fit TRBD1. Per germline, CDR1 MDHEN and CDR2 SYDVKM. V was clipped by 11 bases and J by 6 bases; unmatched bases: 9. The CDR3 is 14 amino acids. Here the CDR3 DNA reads TGTGCCGCCCGGACAGGGGGCGAGAGTCAGCCCCAGCATTTT. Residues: CAARTGGESQPQHF.

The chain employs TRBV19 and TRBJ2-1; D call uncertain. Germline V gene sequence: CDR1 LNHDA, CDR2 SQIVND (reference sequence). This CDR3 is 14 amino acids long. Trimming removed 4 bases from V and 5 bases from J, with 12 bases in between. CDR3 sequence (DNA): TGTGCCAGTAGTAGGGCAGGCCGCAACAATGAGCAGTTCTTC. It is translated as CASSRAGRNNEQFF. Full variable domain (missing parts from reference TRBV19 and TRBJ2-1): DGGITQSPKYLFRKEGQNVTLSCEQNLNHDAMYWYRQDPGQGLRLIYYSQIVNDFQKGDIAEGYSVSREKKESFPLTVTSAQKNPTAFYLCASSRAGRNNEQFFGPGTRLTVL.

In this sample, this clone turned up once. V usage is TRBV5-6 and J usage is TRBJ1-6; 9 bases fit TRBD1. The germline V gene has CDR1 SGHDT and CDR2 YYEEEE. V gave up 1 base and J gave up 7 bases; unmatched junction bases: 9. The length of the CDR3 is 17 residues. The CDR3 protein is CASSLLAGTGLNSPLHF. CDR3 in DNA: TGTGCCAGCAGCTTGCTGGCGGGGACAGGGTTAAATTCACCCCTCCACTTT.

This CDR3 reads CASSTDSLWEQYF. The CDR3 nucleotides are TGTGCCAGCAGCACCGACAGTTTATGGGAGCAGTACTTC. The J gene is TRBJ2-7, the V gene TRBV5-5; TRBD1 is a possible D gene (5 bases). CDR3 size: 13 residues. In germline, CDR1 is SGHKS, CDR2 YYEKEE (reference sequence). Trimming removed 4 bases at V and 7 bases at J, with 15 bases between. Filled out from reference TRBV5-5 and TRBJ2-7, the complete variable domain reads DAGVTQSPTHLIKTRGQQVTLRCSPISGHKSVSWYQQVLGQGPQFIFQYYEKEERGRGNFPDRFSARQFPNYSSELNVNALLLGDSALYLCASSTDSLWEQYFGPGTRLTVT.

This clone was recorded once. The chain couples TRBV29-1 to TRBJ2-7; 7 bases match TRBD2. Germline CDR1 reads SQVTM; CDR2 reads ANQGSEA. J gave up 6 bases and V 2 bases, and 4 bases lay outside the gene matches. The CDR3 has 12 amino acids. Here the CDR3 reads CSVEQGGSEQYF. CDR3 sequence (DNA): TGCAGCGTTGAACAGGGCGGGAGCGAGCAGTACTTC.

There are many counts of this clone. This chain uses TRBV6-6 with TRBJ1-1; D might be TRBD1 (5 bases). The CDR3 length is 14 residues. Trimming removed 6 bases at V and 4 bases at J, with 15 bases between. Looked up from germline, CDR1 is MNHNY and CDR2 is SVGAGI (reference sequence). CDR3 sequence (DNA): TGTGCCAGCAGAAACGGGGGGTTTAGCACTGAAGCTTTCTTT. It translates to CASRNGGFSTEAFF.

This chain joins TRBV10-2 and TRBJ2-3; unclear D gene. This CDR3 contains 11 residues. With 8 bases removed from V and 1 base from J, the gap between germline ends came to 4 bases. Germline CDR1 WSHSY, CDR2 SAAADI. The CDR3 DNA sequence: TGCGCCAGCGGGCGCACAGATACGCAGTATTTT. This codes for CASGRTDTQYF.

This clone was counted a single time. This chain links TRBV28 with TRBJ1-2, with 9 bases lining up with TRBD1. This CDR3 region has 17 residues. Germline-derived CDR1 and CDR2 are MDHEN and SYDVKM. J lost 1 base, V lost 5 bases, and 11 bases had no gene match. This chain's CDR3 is CASSPTFWDRDNYGYTF. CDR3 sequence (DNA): TGTGCCAGCAGTCCTACATTTTGGGACAGGGATAACTATGGCTACACCTTC.

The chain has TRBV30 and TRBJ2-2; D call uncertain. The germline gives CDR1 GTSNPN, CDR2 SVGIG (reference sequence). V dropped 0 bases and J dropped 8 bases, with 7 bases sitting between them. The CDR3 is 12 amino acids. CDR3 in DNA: TGTGCCTGGAGTGTTCAGCCGGGGGAGCTGTTTTTT. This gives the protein CAWSVQPGELFF.

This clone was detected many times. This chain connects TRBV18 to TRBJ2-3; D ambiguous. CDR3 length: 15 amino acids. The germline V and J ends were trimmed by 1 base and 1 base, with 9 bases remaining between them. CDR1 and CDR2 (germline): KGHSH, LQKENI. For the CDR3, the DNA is TGTGCCAGCTCACCACAAGCCCCAGGCACAGATACGCAGTATTTT. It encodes CASSPQAPGTDTQYF.

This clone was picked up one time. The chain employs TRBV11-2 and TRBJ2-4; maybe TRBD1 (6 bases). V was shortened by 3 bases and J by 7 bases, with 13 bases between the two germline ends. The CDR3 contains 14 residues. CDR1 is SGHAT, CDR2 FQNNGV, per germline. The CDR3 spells CASSLSGAWNIQYF. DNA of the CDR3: TGTGCCAGCAGCTTGTCAGGGGCCTGGAACATTCAGTACTTC.

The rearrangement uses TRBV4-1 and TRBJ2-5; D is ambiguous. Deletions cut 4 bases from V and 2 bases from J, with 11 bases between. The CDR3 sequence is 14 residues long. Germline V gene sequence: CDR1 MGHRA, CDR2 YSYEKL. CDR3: CASSRAELQETQYF. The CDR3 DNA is TGCGCCAGCAGCCGGGCGGAGCTACAAGAGACCCAGTACTTC.

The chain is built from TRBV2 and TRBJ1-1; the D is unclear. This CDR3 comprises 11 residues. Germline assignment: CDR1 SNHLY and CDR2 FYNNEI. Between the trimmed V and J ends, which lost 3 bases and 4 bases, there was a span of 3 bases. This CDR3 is CASSEFTEAFF. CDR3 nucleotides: TGTGCCAGCAGTGAGTTCACTGAAGCTTTCTTT.

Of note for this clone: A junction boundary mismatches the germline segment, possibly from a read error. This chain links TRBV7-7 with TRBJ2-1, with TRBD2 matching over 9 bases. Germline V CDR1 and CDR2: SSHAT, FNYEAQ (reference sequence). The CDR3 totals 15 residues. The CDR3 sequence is CASSSGLALYNEQFF. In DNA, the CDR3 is TGTGCTAGCAGCTCCGGACTAGCGCTTTACAATGAGCAGTTCTTC.

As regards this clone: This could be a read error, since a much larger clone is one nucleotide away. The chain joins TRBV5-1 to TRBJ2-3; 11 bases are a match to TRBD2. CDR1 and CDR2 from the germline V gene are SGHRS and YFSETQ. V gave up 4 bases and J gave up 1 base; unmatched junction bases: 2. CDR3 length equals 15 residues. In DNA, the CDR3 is TGCGCCAGCAGCGCGGGACTAGCGGGCACAGATACGCAGTATTTT. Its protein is CASSAGLAGTDTQYF.

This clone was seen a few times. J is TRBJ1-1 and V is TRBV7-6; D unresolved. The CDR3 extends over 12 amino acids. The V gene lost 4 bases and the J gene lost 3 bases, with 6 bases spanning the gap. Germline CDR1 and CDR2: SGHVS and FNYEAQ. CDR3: CASSSSHTEAFF. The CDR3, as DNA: TGTGCCAGCAGCTCTTCGCACACTGAAGCTTTCTTT.

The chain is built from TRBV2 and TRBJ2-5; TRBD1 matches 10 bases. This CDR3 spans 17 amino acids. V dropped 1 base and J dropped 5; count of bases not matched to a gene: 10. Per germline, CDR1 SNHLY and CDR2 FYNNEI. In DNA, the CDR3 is TGTGCCAGCAGTGAAGGACCGGGACAGGGGTTGAGGGAGACCCAGTACTTC. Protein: CASSEGPGQGLRETQYF.

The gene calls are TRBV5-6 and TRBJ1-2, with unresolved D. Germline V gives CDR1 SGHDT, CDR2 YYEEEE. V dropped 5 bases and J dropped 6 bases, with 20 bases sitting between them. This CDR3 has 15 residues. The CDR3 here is CASRTNGRAQNGYTF. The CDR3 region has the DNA TGTGCCAGCAGAACGAATGGTCGTGCACAGAATGGCTACACCTTC.